This T cell receptor beta chain appears in the sequencing data of a study of T cells in localized non-small cell lung cancer. CDR1 and CDR2 from the germline V gene are MNHEY and SVGAGI. This CDR3 spans 13 amino acids. V shed 7 bases and J shed 7 bases, with 14 bases lying between them. This clone was found a few times. Its antigen is as yet unknown. Study-wide results and limits: Clonality peaked in uninvolved adjacent lung rather than tumor. Paired adjacent lung recovered a median approximately 57 of the top 100 tumor clones. Patients showing higher blood T cell density tended to see longer overall survival. Analysis by sequencing included only one tumor region, so heterogeneity remains possible.

Produced via immunoSEQ multiplex PCR; TCRdb's table is partial and in-frame only. The sample has some 38,000 clones; 70% to 90% are singletons. This receptor was taken from a male donor aged 60 or over with stage II lung adenocarcinoma. The gene calls are TRBV6-5 and TRBJ1-5; possibly TRBD1 for D (5 bases). The sequences come from peripheral blood mononuclear cells, collected before any cancer treatment. The CDR3 loop is CASTLRRGQPQHF. Written as DNA, the CDR3 is TGTGCCAGCACCCTCAGGAGGGGACAGCCCCAGCATTTT.